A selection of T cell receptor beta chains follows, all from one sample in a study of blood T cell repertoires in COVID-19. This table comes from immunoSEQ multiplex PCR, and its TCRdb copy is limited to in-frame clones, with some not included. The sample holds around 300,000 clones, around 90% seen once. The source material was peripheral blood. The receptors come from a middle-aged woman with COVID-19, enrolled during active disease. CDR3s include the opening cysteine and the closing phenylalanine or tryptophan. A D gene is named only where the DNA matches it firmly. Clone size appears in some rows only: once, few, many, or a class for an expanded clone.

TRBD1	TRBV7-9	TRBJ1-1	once	TGTGCCAGCAGCACCCCGGGACAGGGATATACTGAAGCTTTCTTT	CASSTPGQGYTEAFF
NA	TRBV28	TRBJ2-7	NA	TGTGCCAGCAGCTATATCCACGGGGACTACGAGCAGTACTTC	CASSYIHGDYEQYF
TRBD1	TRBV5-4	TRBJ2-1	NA	TGTGCCAGCAGCTCTAGGACAGGTGAGCAGTTCTTC	CASSSRTGEQFF
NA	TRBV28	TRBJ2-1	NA	TGTGCTTCCGGGTTGGGCTACAATGAGCAGTTCTTC	CASGLGYNEQFF
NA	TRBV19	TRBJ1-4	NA	TGTGCCAGTAGTATCGGGGGGGCGTCTGAAAAACTGTTTTTT	CASSIGGASEKLFF
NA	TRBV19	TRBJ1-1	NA	TGTGCCAGTAAGTCGGACGGGGGCACTGAAGCTTTCTTT	CASKSDGGTEAFF
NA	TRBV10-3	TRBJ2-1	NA	TGTGCCATCAGTGATAATAATTGGGTGCTACAGGGTAACAACAATGAGCAGTTCTTC	CAISDNNWVLQGNNNEQFF
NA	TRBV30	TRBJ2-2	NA	TGTGCCTGGACGGTGGGGGGGCTCACCGGGGAGCTGTTTTTT	CAWTVGGLTGELFF
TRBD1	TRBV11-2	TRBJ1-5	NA	TGTGCCAGCAGCGCACAGGGGCAGCCCCAGCATTTT	CASSAQGQPQHF
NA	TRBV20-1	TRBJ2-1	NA	TGCAGTGCTAGTCTGTCCGTTAACAATGAGCAGTTCTTC	CSASLSVNNEQFF
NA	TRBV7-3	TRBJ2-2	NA	TGTGCCAGCAGCTTAAGTGGCGGGAACACCGGGGAGCTGTTTTTT	CASSLSGGNTGELFF
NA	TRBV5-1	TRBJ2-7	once	TGCGCCAGCAGCTTGGAGCCTTTCTCCTACGAGCAGTACTTC	CASSLEPFSYEQYF
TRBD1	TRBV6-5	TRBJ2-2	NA	TGTGCCAGCAGGGGGACAGGGACCGGGGAGCTGTTTTTT	CASRGTGTGELFF
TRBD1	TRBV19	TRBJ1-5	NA	TGTGCCAGTAGTCTAGAGGGGGCCGTGAATCAGCCCCAGCATTTT	CASSLEGAVNQPQHF
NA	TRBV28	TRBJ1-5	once	TGTGCCAGCAGACCGACAGGTAATAGCAATCAGCCCCAGCATTTT	CASRPTGNSNQPQHF
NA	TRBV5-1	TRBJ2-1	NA	TGCGCCAGCAGCCTGGACGGTTACAATGAGCAGTTCTTC	CASSLDGYNEQFF
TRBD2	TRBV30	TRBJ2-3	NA	TGTGCCTGGAGTGTACTCGCTAGCGGGGGAACAGATACGCAGTATTTT	CAWSVLASGGTDTQYF
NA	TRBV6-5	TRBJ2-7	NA	TGTGCCAGCAGTTCCTTGACTCCAAGCTCCTACGAGCAGTACTTC	CASSSLTPSSYEQYF
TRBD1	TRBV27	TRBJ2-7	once	TGTGCCAGCAGCCAGTTTTGGGGACAGGGGGCCTACGAGCAGTACTTC	CASSQFWGQGAYEQYF
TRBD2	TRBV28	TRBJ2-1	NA	TGTGCCAGCAGTACAATACAGGGTAGCGGGACTTACAATGAGCAGTTCTTC	CASSTIQGSGTYNEQFF
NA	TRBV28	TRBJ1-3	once	TGTGCCAGCAGTTTACAAAGGGTGGGGCTCGGGGGAAACACCATATATTTT	CASSLQRVGLGGNTIYF
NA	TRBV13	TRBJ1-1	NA	TGTGCCAGCAGCCCTAGAGGGGGACTGAACACTGAAGCTTTCTTT	CASSPRGGLNTEAFF
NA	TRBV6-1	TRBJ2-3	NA	TGTGCCAGCAGTGAAGTTGCAGGGATCTCCACAGATACGCAGTATTTT	CASSEVAGISTDTQYF
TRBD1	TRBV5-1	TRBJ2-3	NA	TGCGCCAGCAGCTTAGGACAGGGGCCAAATACGCAGTATTTT	CASSLGQGPNTQYF
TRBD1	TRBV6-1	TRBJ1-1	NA	TGTGCCAGCAGTGAAGGGACAGGGGCCGGTGAAGCTTTCTTT	CASSEGTGAGEAFF
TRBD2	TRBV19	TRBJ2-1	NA	TGTGCCAGTAGTCCGGCGGGACTAGCGGCTTACAATGAGCAGTTCTTC	CASSPAGLAAYNEQFF
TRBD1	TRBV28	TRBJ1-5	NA	TGTGCCAGCAGGGGACAGGGTGGCCAGCCCCAGCATTTT	CASRGQGGQPQHF
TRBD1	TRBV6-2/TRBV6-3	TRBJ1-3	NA	TGTGCCAGCAGTTACGCCACAGGGGAAGGAAACACCATATATTTT	CASSYATGEGNTIYF
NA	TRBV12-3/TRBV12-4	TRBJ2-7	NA	TGTGCCAGCAGTAGACTAGAAGAGGACGAGCAGTACTTC	CASSRLEEDEQYF
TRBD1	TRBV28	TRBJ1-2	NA	TGTGCCAGCACCCCAGACAGGGTCGTTCAGGGCTACACCTTC	CASTPDRVVQGYTF
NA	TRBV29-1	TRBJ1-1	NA	TGCAGCGTTGTAAACAGGGATAGCGCCACTGAAGCTTTCTTT	CSVVNRDSATEAFF
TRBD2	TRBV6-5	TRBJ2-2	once	TGTGCCAGCGTCGGGGGGGCCGGGGAGCTGTTTTTT	CASVGGAGELFF
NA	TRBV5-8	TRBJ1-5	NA	TGTGCCAGCAGCTTGGGACAGATAAGCAATCAGCCCCAGCATTTT	CASSLGQISNQPQHF
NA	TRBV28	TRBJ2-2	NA	TGTGCCAGCACCCGAGAGATCGACACCGGGGAGCTGTTTTTT	CASTREIDTGELFF
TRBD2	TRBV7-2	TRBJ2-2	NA	TGTGCCAGCAGCTTCGCTAGCGGCCTGAACACCGGGGAGCTGTTTTTT	CASSFASGLNTGELFF
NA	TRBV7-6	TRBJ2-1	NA	TGTGCCAGCAGCTTAGGAGGTGAGCAGTTCTTC	CASSLGGEQFF
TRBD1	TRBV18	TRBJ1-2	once	TGTGCCAGCTCACCGGACAGGACCAACTTCTATGGCTACACCTTC	CASSPDRTNFYGYTF
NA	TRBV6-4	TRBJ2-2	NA	TGTGCCAGCAGTGAGGAGGTAGGGAGCGCCGGGGAGCTGTTTTTT	CASSEEVGSAGELFF
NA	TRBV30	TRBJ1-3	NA	TGTGCCTGGAGTGGAGCGACAGGTGGAAACACCATATATTTT	CAWSGATGGNTIYF
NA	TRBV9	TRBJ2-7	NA	TGTGCCAGCAGCCCAGGGGAGGGGTCTACCTACGAGCAGTACTTC	CASSPGEGSTYEQYF
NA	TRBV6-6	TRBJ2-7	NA	TGTGCCAGCAGTCGCCTCGGGGAGCAGTACTTC	CASSRLGEQYF
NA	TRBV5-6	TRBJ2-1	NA	TGTGCCAGCAGCTTGAGCGGGTTCTCCTACAATGAGCAGTTCTTC	CASSLSGFSYNEQFF
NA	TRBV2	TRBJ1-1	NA	TGTGCCAGCATCAGGGGAATGATGCAAAACACTGAAGCTTTCTTT	CASIRGMMQNTEAFF
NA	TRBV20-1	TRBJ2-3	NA	TGCAGTGCTAGTGCAGGGGCAGATACGCAGTATTTT	CSASAGADTQYF
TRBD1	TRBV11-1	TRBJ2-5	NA	TGTGCCAGCAGCTCCCGGACAGGGCAAGAGACCCAGTACTTC	CASSSRTGQETQYF
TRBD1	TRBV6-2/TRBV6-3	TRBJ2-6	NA	TGTGCCAGCAGTTTGGACAGGGTCGTCCTGTCTGGGGCCAACGTCCTGACTTTC	CASSLDRVVLSGANVLTF
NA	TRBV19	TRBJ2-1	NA	TGTGCCAGTAGCGGGGGGCAGAGCTCCTACAATGAGCAGTTCTTC	CASSGGQSSYNEQFF
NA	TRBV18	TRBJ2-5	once	TGTGCCAGCTCACCTTCAGGACTAAGTCAGACCCAGTACTTC	CASSPSGLSQTQYF